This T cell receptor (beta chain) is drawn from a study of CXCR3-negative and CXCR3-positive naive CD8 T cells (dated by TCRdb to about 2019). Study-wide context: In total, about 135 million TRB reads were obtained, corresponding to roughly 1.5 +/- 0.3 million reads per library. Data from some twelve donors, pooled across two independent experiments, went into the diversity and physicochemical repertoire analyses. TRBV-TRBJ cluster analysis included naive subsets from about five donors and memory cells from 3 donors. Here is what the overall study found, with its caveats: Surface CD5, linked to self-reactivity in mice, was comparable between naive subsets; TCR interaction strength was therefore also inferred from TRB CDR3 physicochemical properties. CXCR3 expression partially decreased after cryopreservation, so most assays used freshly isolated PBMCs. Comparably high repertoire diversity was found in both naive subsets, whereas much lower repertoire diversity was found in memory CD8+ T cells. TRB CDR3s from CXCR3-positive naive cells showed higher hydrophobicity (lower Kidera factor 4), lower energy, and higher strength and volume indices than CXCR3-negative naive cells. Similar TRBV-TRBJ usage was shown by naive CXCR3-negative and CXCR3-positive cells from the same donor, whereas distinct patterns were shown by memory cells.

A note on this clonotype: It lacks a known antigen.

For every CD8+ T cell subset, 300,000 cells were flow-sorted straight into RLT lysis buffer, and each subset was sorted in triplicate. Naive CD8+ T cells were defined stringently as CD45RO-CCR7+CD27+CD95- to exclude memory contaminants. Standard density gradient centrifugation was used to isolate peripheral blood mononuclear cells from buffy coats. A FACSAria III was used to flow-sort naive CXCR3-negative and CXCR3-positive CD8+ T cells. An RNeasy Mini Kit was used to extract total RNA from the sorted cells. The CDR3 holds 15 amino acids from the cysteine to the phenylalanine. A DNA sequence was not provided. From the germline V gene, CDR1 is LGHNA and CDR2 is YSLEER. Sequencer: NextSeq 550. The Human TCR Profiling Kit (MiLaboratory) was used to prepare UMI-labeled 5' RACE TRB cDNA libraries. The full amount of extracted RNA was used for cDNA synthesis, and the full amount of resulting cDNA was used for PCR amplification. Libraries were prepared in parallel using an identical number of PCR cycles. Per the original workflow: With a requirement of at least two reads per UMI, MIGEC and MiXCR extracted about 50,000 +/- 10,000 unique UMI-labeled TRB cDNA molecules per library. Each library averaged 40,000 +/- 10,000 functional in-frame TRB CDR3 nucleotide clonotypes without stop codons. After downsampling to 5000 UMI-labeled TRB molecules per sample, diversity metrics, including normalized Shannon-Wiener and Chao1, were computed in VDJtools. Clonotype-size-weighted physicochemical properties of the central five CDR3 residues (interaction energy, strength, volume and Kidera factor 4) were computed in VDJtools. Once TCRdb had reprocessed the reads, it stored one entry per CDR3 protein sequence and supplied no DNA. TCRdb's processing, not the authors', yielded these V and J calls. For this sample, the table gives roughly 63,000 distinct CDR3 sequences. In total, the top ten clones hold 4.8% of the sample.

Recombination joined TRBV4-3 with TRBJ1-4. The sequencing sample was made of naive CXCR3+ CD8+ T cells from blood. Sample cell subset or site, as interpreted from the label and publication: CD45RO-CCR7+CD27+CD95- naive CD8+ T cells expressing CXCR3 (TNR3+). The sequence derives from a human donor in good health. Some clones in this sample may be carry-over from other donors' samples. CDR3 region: CASSQGRAGGEKLFF.